This T cell receptor (beta chain) was sequenced in a study of T cells in narcolepsy. Study-wide context: Healthy controls were enrolled alongside patients with narcolepsy type 1 or type 2.

Sequencing used immunoSEQ multiplex PCR; TCRdb keeps in-frame clones, though not all of them. The sample has just under 35,000 clones; 80% are singletons. About this clone: As yet, its antigen is unknown.

Trimming shortened V by 2 bases and J by 14 bases, and 13 bases separated the two germline ends. Per the germline V gene, CDR1 is MNHNY and CDR2 is SVGAGI (reference sequence). CDR3 length: 13 residues. Study-wide findings and caveats: Blood of same and different patients, but not healthy controls, reportedly held recurring autoreactive clonotypes. Same-patient CSF and blood CD4+ T cell clonotypes included HCRT-specific and TRIB2-specific autoreactive ones.

Material: memory (CD45RA-) CD4+ T cells from blood. The clonotype was recovered from a human donor in good health. The J gene is TRBJ1-6, the V gene TRBV6-6, with a weak D call TRBD1 (6 bases). The CDR3 reads CASSYPGGQALHF. For the CDR3, the DNA is TGTGCCAGCAGTTACCCCGGGGGCCAAGCCCTCCACTTT.